This entry features one TCR beta chain sequence. Germline CDR1 reads DFQATT; CDR2 reads SNEGSKA (reference sequence). This CDR3 is built from 10 residues. The germline V and J ends were trimmed by 4 bases and 10 bases, with 9 bases remaining between them. The sample originates from a study of blood T cell repertoires in COVID-19. Sequenced by immunoSEQ multiplex PCR; TCRdb stores in-frame clones only, minus some. The sample includes over 45,000 clones, 75% to 85% of them seen just once. The chain couples TRBV20-1 to TRBJ2-3; D is ambiguous. The sequenced sample consisted of peripheral blood. The clonotype originates from a man aged 40-49 years with acute or convalescent COVID-19. The CDR3 region has the DNA TGCAGTGCTACCTATTTTGCGCAGTATTTT. Its protein is CSATYFAQYF.